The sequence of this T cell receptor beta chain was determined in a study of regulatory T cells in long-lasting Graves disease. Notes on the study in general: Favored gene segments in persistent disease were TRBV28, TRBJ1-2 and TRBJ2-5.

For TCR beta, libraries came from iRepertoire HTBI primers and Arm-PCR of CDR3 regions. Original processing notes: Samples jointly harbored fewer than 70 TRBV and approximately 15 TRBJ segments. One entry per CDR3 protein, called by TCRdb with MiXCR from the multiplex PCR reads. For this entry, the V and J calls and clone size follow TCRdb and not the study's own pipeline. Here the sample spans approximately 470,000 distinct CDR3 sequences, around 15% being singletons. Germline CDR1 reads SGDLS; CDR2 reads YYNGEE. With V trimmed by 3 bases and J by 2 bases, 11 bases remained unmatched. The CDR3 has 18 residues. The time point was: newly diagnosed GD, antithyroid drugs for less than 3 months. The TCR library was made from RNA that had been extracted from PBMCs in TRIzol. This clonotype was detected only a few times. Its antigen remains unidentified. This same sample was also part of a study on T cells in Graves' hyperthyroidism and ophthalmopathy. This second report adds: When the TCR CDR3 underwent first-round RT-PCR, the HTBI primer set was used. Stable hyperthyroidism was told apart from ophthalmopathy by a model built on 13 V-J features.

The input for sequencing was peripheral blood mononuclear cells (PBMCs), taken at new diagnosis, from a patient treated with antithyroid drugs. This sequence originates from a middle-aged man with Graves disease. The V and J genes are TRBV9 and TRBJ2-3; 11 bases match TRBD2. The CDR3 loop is CASSARLAGFTTTDTQYF. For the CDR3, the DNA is TGTGCCAGCAGCGCCAGACTAGCGGGATTTACGACCACAGATACGCAGTATTTT. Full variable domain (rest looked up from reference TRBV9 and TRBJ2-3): DSGVTQTPKHLITATGQRVTLRCSPRSGDLSVYWYQQSLDQGLQFLIQYYNGEERAKGNILERFSAQQFPDLHSELNLSSLELGDSALYFCASSARLAGFTTTDTQYFGPGTRLTVL.